A selection of T cell receptor beta chains follows, all from one sample in a study of T cell responses to AZD1222 COVID-19 vaccine. Libraries were prepared by immunoSEQ multiplex PCR; TCRdb keeps only in-frame clonotypes and omits some of them. The sample has 150,000 or so clones; about 91% are singletons. The material was peripheral blood, obtained on day 0 of AZD1222 vaccination. The receptors derive from an adult in good health. The CDR3 runs from the conserved cysteine through the conserved F or W. The D gene is left open where the match is weak. Where a row states a size, it is once, few, many or the class of an expanded clone; other rows omit it.

J gene,D gene,clone size,V gene,CDR3 protein,CDR3 DNA
TRBJ2-5,NA,NA,TRBV18,CASSPAGAWGETQYF,TGTGCCAGCTCACCGGCGGGGGCCTGGGGGGAGACCCAGTACTTC
TRBJ2-5,NA,NA,TRBV6-1,CASSERWGETQYF,TGTGCCAGCAGTGAAAGGTGGGGAGAGACCCAGTACTTC
TRBJ1-1,NA,NA,TRBV18,CASSPGGGEAFF,TGTGCCAGCTCCCCGGGGGGCGGTGAAGCTTTCTTT
TRBJ1-5,NA,NA,TRBV15,CATSRGTDLQPQHF,TGTGCCACCAGCAGAGGGACAGACCTCCAGCCCCAGCATTTT
TRBJ1-5,NA,once,TRBV6-5,CASSVAVSNQPQHF,TGTGCCAGTTCGGTGGCAGTCAGCAATCAGCCCCAGCATTTT
TRBJ1-2,TRBD1,NA,TRBV4-1,CASSQEEGTAYGYTF,TGCGCCAGCAGCCAAGAGGAAGGGACAGCCTATGGCTACACCTTC
TRBJ2-7,NA,NA,TRBV9,CASSDRTASNEQYF,TGTGCCAGCAGCGATAGGACAGCCTCGAACGAGCAGTACTTC
TRBJ2-1,TRBD2,NA,TRBV28,CASRYPGLAGDSSYNEQFF,TGTGCCAGCAGGTACCCGGGACTAGCGGGAGATTCCTCCTACAATGAGCAGTTCTTC
TRBJ1-4,NA,NA,TRBV5-1,CASRSATNEKLFF,TGCGCCAGCCGGAGCGCAACTAATGAAAAACTGTTTTTT
TRBJ2-7,NA,once,TRBV7-2,CASSDSYEQYF,TGTGCCAGCAGCGACTCCTACGAGCAGTACTTC
TRBJ1-1,TRBD1,NA,TRBV30,CAWSPPGQPLNTEAFF,TGTGCCTGGAGTCCACCGGGACAGCCTCTGAACACTGAAGCTTTCTTT
TRBJ1-3,TRBD1,NA,TRBV9,CASSAGQGPSGNTIYF,TGTGCCAGCAGCGCCGGACAGGGCCCCTCTGGAAACACCATATATTTT
TRBJ1-4,TRBD1,once,TRBV5-6,CASSYHRGGNNEKLFF,TGTGCCAGCAGCTACCACAGGGGGGGAAATAATGAAAAACTGTTTTTT
TRBJ2-5,TRBD2,once,TRBV5-4,CASAGGGPQETQYF,TGTGCCAGCGCTGGGGGGGGTCCTCAAGAGACCCAGTACTTC
TRBJ1-6,NA,NA,TRBV9,CASSTRGSPLHF,TGTGCCAGCAGCACACGGGGGTCACCCCTCCACTTT
TRBJ1-3,NA,NA,TRBV6-2/TRBV6-3,CASSYGGAGNTIYF,TGTGCCAGCAGTTACGGCGGGGCTGGAAACACCATATATTTT
TRBJ2-7,NA,NA,TRBV3-1/TRBV3-2,CASSQVVGVTGGSPVAYEQYF,TGTGCCAGCAGCCAAGTAGTAGGTGTCACAGGAGGGAGCCCCGTGGCCTACGAGCAGTACTTC
TRBJ2-1,TRBD2,NA,TRBV11-3,CASSLGLAGRGVLFF,TGTGCCAGCAGCTTGGGACTAGCGGGGAGAGGAGTGTTGTTCTTC
TRBJ1-2,NA,NA,TRBV12-3/TRBV12-4,CASSLRGYGYTF,TGTGCCAGCAGTTTGAGAGGTTATGGCTACACCTTC
TRBJ1-4,NA,NA,TRBV27,CASRTSRLNEKLFF,TGTGCCAGCAGGACCTCGCGACTCAATGAAAAACTGTTTTTT
TRBJ1-6,NA,NA,TRBV27,CASSFAGFAYNSPLHF,TGTGCCAGCAGTTTTGCAGGGTTCGCCTATAATTCACCCCTCCACTTT
TRBJ1-2,TRBD1,NA,TRBV4-3,CASSPGQGGFYGYTF,TGCGCCAGCAGTCCGGGACAGGGGGGTTTCTATGGCTACACCTTC
TRBJ1-6,NA,once,TRBV7-2,CASSPRQGSNSPLHF,TGTGCCAGCAGCCCCCGGCAGGGTAGTAATTCACCCCTCCACTTT
TRBJ2-7,TRBD1,NA,TRBV28,CASSLRQGARNEQYF,TGTGCCAGCAGTTTACGGCAGGGGGCGAGGAACGAGCAGTACTTC
TRBJ1-1,NA,NA,TRBV13,CASSQTARMNTEAFF,TGTGCCAGCAGCCAGACAGCTCGAATGAACACTGAAGCTTTCTTT
TRBJ2-1,NA,NA,TRBV10-3,CAISEIGRGSYNEQFF,TGTGCCATCAGTGAAATTGGGCGCGGGTCCTACAATGAGCAGTTCTTC
TRBJ2-1,TRBD2,NA,TRBV6-5,CASSRSGRAELEQFF,TGTGCCAGCAGTCGCAGCGGGAGGGCCGAGTTAGAGCAGTTCTTC